The 25 T cell receptor beta chains below were found in one sample sequenced in a study of shared clonotypes between healthy human individuals. TCRdb keeps only in-frame clones here, not all; method: immunoSEQ multiplex PCR. The sample comprises about 380,000 clones, approximately 96% of which are singletons, and more than 0.3% rests with the top ten. Sample: memory CD8+ T cells sorted from blood. Regarding subset: CD45RO+ cells pooled with CCR7-negative TemRA cells. Receptor source: a man aged 30-40 years in good health.

The genes are TRBV19 and TRBJ1-2; 9 bases fit TRBD1. CDR3 size: 15 residues. With 1 base clipped from V and 4 bases from J, the junction kept 4 bases outside the gene matches. CDR1 and CDR2 from the germline V gene are LNHDA and SQIVND (reference sequence). CDR3 sequence: CASSIGTGVVYGYTF. The CDR3 nucleotides read TGTGCCAGTAGTATAGGGACAGGGGTCGTCTATGGCTACACCTTC. Using reference TRBV19 and TRBJ1-2 for the parts outside the CDR3, the full variable domain is DGGITQSPKYLFRKEGQNVTLSCEQNLNHDAMYWYRQDPGQGLRLIYYSQIVNDFQKGDIAEGYSVSREKKESFPLTVTSAQKNPTAFYLCASSIGTGVVYGYTFGSGTRLTVV.

The genes are TRBV19 and TRBJ1-5; 7 nucleotides line up with TRBD1. Unmatched junction bases numbered 6, after V lost 3 bases and J lost 7 bases. The CDR3 length is 14 residues. CDR1 and CDR2 (germline): LNHDA, SQIVND (reference sequence). Written as DNA, the CDR3 is TGTGCCAGTAGTATCAAGACAGGGCGGCAGCCCCAGCATTTT. Amino acid sequence: CASSIKTGRQPQHF.

V usage is TRBV5-1 and J usage is TRBJ2-5; D could derive from TRBD1 or TRBD2 (5 bases each). The CDR3 runs to 13 residues. Germline V gives CDR1 SGHRS, CDR2 YFSETQ. Trimming pared 4 bases from V and 2 bases from J, leaving 9 bases between. The CDR3 DNA sequence: TGCGCCAGCAGCCGGGGACCACAAGAGACCCAGTACTTC. This translates into CASSRGPQETQYF.

The chain couples TRBV15 to TRBJ2-5; a weak D match, TRBD1 (6 bases). The V end was cut by 1 base, the J end by 4 bases, with 10 bases between. The CDR3 has 14 residues. CDR1 LNHNV and CDR2 YYDKDF come from the germline V gene (reference sequence). CDR3 sequence reads: CATSRGTGRETQYF. CDR3 coding DNA: TGTGCCACCAGCAGAGGAACAGGGAGAGAGACCCAGTACTTC.

The chain recombines TRBV7-9 with TRBJ1-1; no clear D gene. The germline V gene has CDR1 SEHNR and CDR2 FQNEAQ (reference sequence). CDR3 size: 14 residues. Trimming took off 5 bases at V and 0 bases at J, with 10 bases between the two ends. The CDR3 coding sequence is TGTGCCAGCAGCAACTATACGGTGAACACTGAAGCTTTCTTT. Translation gives CASSNYTVNTEAFF. The full variable domain, in which reference TRBV7-9 and TRBJ1-1 provide the parts outside the CDR3, is DTGVSQNPRHKITKRGQNVTFRCDPISEHNRLYWYRQTLGQGPEFLTYFQNEAQLEKSRLLSDRFSAERPKGSFSTLEIQRTEQGDSAMYLCASSNYTVNTEAFFGQGTRLTVV.

CDR3 protein: CASSWGQGDTEAFF. CDR3 sequence (DNA): TGTGCCAGCAGCTGGGGACAGGGGGACACTGAAGCTTTCTTT. The J gene is TRBJ1-1, the V gene TRBV7-9; TRBD1 matches at 11 bases. After removal of 4 bases from V and 3 bases from J, the junction contained 1 base not matched to a gene. The CDR3 has 14 residues. From germline, CDR1 is SEHNR and CDR2 FQNEAQ (reference sequence). Full variable domain (outside the CDR3, taken from reference TRBV7-9 and TRBJ1-1): DTGVSQNPRHKITKRGQNVTFRCDPISEHNRLYWYRQTLGQGPEFLTYFQNEAQLEKSRLLSDRFSAERPKGSFSTLEIQRTEQGDSAMYLCASSWGQGDTEAFFGQGTRLTVV.

The genes are TRBV13 and TRBJ2-3; D is undetermined. CDR1 PRHDT and CDR2 FYEKMQ come from the germline V gene (reference sequence). The CDR3 is 17 residues long. V was cut by 2 bases and J by 2 bases, with 17 bases left in between. CDR3 in DNA: TGTGCCAGCAGCTTATCCGGCGCGCCTCCTAACACAGATACGCAGTATTTT. Translated, it gives CASSLSGAPPNTDTQYF. Complete variable domain (other parts from reference TRBV13 and TRBJ2-3): AAGVIQSPRHLIKEKRETATLKCYPIPRHDTVYWYQQGPGQDPQFLISFYEKMQSDKGSIPDRFSAQQFSDYHSELNMSSLELGDSALYFCASSLSGAPPNTDTQYFGPGTRLTVL.

The chain couples TRBV28 to TRBJ2-1, with 9 bases matching TRBD2. This CDR3 contains 16 residues. The germline gives CDR1 MDHEN, CDR2 SYDVKM. V was pared by 2 bases and J by 4 bases, with 6 bases of the junction left unmatched. The CDR3 here is CASSLAGSGRYNEQFF. DNA of the CDR3: TGTGCCAGCAGTTTAGCGGGTAGCGGGAGATACAATGAGCAGTTCTTC.

The V gene is TRBV5-1, the J gene TRBJ2-7; TRBD2 aligns across 10 bases. CDR1 and CDR2 (germline): SGHRS, YFSETQ. Unmatched junction bases numbered 8, after V lost 7 bases and J lost 4 bases. The CDR3 is 14 residues long. The CDR3 loop is CASSYLAGGYEQYF. The CDR3 DNA is TGCGCCAGCTCTTACTTAGCGGGAGGATACGAGCAGTACTTC.

V usage is TRBV30 and J usage is TRBJ2-7, with unresolved D. CDR3 size: 12 residues. The germline V gene has CDR1 GTSNPN and CDR2 SVGIG (reference sequence). The V end lost 2 bases, the J end lost 5 bases, and 10 bases lay between the germline ends. CDR3 DNA: TGTGCCTGGAGTTGGCCGCTCCACGAGCAGTACTTC. Protein sequence: CAWSWPLHEQYF. The full variable domain, in which reference TRBV30 and TRBJ2-7 provide the parts outside the CDR3, is SQTIHQWPATLVQPVGSPLSLECTVEGTSNPNLYWYRQAAGRGLQLLFYSVGIGQISSEVPQNLSASRPQDRQFILSSKKLLLSDSGFYLCAWSWPLHEQYFGPGTRLTVT.

Note on this clone: Additional DNA sequences in this sample encode the identical CDR3. The chain carries TRBV7-9 and TRBJ2-3; D remains unclear. V was shortened by 3 bases and J by 6 bases, with 4 bases between the two germline ends. The germline CDR1 and CDR2 sequences are SEHNR and FQNEAQ (reference sequence). The CDR3 totals 11 residues. CDR3 coding DNA: TGTGCCAGCAGCTTTAGGGATACGCAGTATTTT. It yields the protein CASSFRDTQYF.

V is TRBV28 and J is TRBJ1-2; 8 bases line up with TRBD1. The CDR3 covers 14 residues. Germline CDR1 MDHEN, CDR2 SYDVKM. V lost 3 bases, J lost 4 bases, and 4 bases stayed unmatched. CDR3 in DNA: TGTGCCAGCAGTTTGGGCGACAGGGGCTATGGCTACACCTTC. Translated: CASSLGDRGYGYTF.

V and J are TRBV19 and TRBJ2-2; TRBD2 aligns across 10 bases. The CDR3 has 15 residues. The germline gives CDR1 LNHDA, CDR2 SQIVND (reference sequence). V was clipped by 5 bases and J by 4 bases; unmatched bases: 4. The chain's CDR3 is CASSVAGGLTGELFF. The CDR3 nucleotides are TGTGCCAGTAGTGTAGCGGGAGGACTCACCGGGGAGCTGTTTTTT.

The chain couples TRBV11-3 to TRBJ2-2; D not certain. CDR3 length: 12 residues. The V and J ends lost 3 bases and 4 bases respectively, with 3 bases between them. Per the germline V gene, CDR1 is SGHNT and CDR2 is YENEEA. CDR3 loop: CASSLATGELFF. The CDR3 coding sequence is TGTGCCAGCAGCTTGGCCACCGGGGAGCTGTTTTTT.

V gene TRBV2 combines with J gene TRBJ2-1; the match to TRBD2 covers 10 bases. This CDR3 has 17 residues. Trimming cost V 6 bases and J 6 bases; bases outside gene matches: 14. Per the germline V gene, CDR1 is SNHLY and CDR2 is FYNNEI. CDR3 region: CASSRNDLGLAVNEQFF. CDR3 nucleotide sequence: TGTGCCAGCAGCCGAAACGATCTCGGACTAGCGGTCAATGAGCAGTTCTTC.

J is TRBJ2-1 and V is TRBV19, with a possible D match to TRBD1 (5 bases). Looked up from germline, CDR1 is LNHDA and CDR2 is SQIVND (reference sequence). CDR3 length: 15 residues. V shed 7 bases and J shed 4 bases, with 17 bases lying between them. CDR3: CASTLGAYGYNEQFF. Here the CDR3 DNA reads TGTGCCAGTACCCTTGGGGCATACGGGTACAATGAGCAGTTCTTC. The full variable domain, its missing parts supplied by reference TRBV19 and TRBJ2-1, is DGGITQSPKYLFRKEGQNVTLSCEQNLNHDAMYWYRQDPGQGLRLIYYSQIVNDFQKGDIAEGYSVSREKKESFPLTVTSAQKNPTAFYLCASTLGAYGYNEQFFGPGTRLTVL.

J is TRBJ1-5 and V is TRBV7-2, with a possible D match to TRBD1 (5 bases). Per germline, CDR1 SGHTA and CDR2 FQGNSA. The CDR3 contains 15 residues. Trimming removed 1 base at V and 7 bases at J, with 14 bases between. In nucleotides, the CDR3 is TGTGCCAGCAGCTTAGGTCCCGCAGGGAGCCAGCCCCAGCATTTT. Translating gives CASSLGPAGSQPQHF.

This chain connects TRBV28 to TRBJ1-5; D gene ambiguous. There are 14 residues in the CDR3. V was pared by 2 bases and J by 3 bases, with 8 bases between. Germline-derived CDR1 and CDR2 are MDHEN and SYDVKM. The CDR3 DNA reads TGTGCCAGCAGTTTAGAGGCTCCCAATCAGCCCCAGCATTTT. Its protein product is CASSLEAPNQPQHF.

The gene calls are TRBV4-1 and TRBJ2-5; D is unclear. The V gene's germline CDR1 is MGHRA and CDR2 YSYEKL. The CDR3 length is 15 residues. Between the trimmed V and J ends, which lost 4 bases and 1 base, there was a span of 13 bases. The CDR3, as DNA: TGCGCCAGCAGCCCCCTTGACACTTTCCAAGAGACCCAGTACTTC. It codes for CASSPLDTFQETQYF.

The chain combines TRBV5-4 with TRBJ2-2; the D gene is possibly TRBD1 (6 bases). Germline V gene sequence: CDR1 SGHNT, CDR2 YYREEE (reference sequence). The length of the CDR3 is 15 residues. Between the trimmed V and J ends, which lost 0 bases and 8 bases, there was a span of 14 bases. The CDR3 bases are TGTGCCAGCAGCTTGGTTGGACAGTTGCCTGGGGAGCTGTTTTTT. Amino acids: CASSLVGQLPGELFF.

CDR3 DNA sequence: TGTGCCAGCAGACCCTCTGCTTCACTAGCGGGAGTTAATGCCGAGCAGTACTTC. Translation: CASRPSASLAGVNAEQYF. The chain joins TRBV11-2 to TRBJ2-7, with TRBD2 matching 11 bases. V was clipped by 6 bases and J by 6 bases; unmatched bases: 19. The CDR3 covers 18 residues. Germline-derived CDR1 and CDR2 are SGHAT and FQNNGV.

The genes are TRBV29-1 and TRBJ2-2, with D tentatively TRBD2 (5 bases). V shed 4 bases and J shed 1 base, with 7 bases lying between them. CDR1 and CDR2 from the germline V gene are SQVTM and ANQGSEA. The CDR3 totals 13 residues. Here the CDR3 DNA reads TGCAGCGTTGCAGGAGGGAACACCGGGGAGCTGTTTTTT. Its translation is CSVAGGNTGELFF.

The chain couples TRBV28 to TRBJ1-5; 10 bases align to TRBD1. This CDR3 contains 16 residues. Germline V lookup: CDR1 MDHEN, CDR2 SYDVKM. Unmatched junction bases numbered 11, after V lost 5 bases and J lost 7 bases. The CDR3 DNA follows: TGTGCCAGCAGTCCAAATGACAGGGGGCGTAGACAGCCCCAGCATTTT. This translates into CASSPNDRGRRQPQHF.

The chain is built from TRBV14 and TRBJ2-1; D unresolved. Germline-derived CDR1 and CDR2 are SGHDN and FVKESK. The V end was cut by 1 base, the J end by 13 bases, with 8 bases between. This CDR3 comprises 11 residues. CDR3: CASSQGLVQFF. DNA of the CDR3: TGTGCCAGCAGCCAAGGCCTAGTTCAGTTCTTC.

V and J are TRBV21-1 and TRBJ2-5; the table's D call of TRBD1 was not tested on the DNA. TRBV21-1 has pseudogene status. The CDR3 has 19 amino acids. In DNA, the CDR3 is TGTGCCAGCAGCAAACCCTCTCTCCGGGACAGGGAGTACCAAGAGACCCAGTACTTC. Protein product: CASSKPSLRDREYQETQYF.